Listed here are 4 T cell receptor beta chains from one sample, sequenced in a study of lymphopenia after photon versus proton radiotherapy. The repertoire was sequenced with immunoSEQ multiplex PCR; TCRdb's copy has only in-frame clones and lacks some. In the table there are about 70,000 clones, about 87% of which are singletons. The source material was peripheral blood, sampled from a patient treated with proton-based radiotherapy. These receptors were obtained from a man older than 75 with esophageal cancer.

This clone was observed once. V and J are TRBV29-1 and TRBJ2-1; 11 bases are shared with TRBD2. With 8 bases clipped from V and 8 bases from J, the junction kept 5 bases outside the gene matches. CDR3 length: 12 residues. Germline CDR1 reads SQVTM; CDR2 reads ANQGSEA. CDR3 in amino acids: CSTRLAGYEQFF. The CDR3 bases are TGCAGCACCCGACTAGCGGGGTATGAGCAGTTCTTC.

The gene calls are TRBV29-1 and TRBJ2-1; 8 positions match TRBD2. This CDR3 has 13 residues. The V segment lost 4 bases and the J segment 4 bases; nucleotides outside the gene matches: 3. Germline CDR1 reads SQVTM; CDR2 reads ANQGSEA. The CDR3 DNA follows: TGCAGCGTTGTAACTAGCGGATACAATGAGCAGTTCTTC. Amino acid sequence: CSVVTSGYNEQFF.

The V gene is TRBV9, the J gene TRBJ2-3; 11 bases line up with TRBD2. The CDR3 is made up of 17 amino acids. The junction had 10 bases not matched to a gene; V was cut back by 4 bases and J by 3 bases. Germline lookup yields CDR1 SGDLS and CDR2 YYNGEE. CDR3 sequence reads: CASSPFTTSGTTDTQYF. The CDR3, as DNA: TGTGCCAGCAGCCCCTTTACGACTAGCGGGACGACAGATACGCAGTATTTT.

The chain couples TRBV2 to TRBJ1-2; TRBD1 agrees at 7 bases. CDR1 is SNHLY and CDR2 is FYNNEI in the germline V gene. V lost 6 bases, J lost 5 bases, and 15 bases stayed unmatched. CDR3 length: 16 amino acids. The CDR3 coding sequence is TGTGCCAGCAGCGCCGTAGAGACAGGGTTTGAGTATGGCTACACCTTC. Translated, it gives CASSAVETGFEYGYTF. The full variable domain, rest sourced from reference TRBV2 and TRBJ1-2, is EPEVTQTPSHQVTQMGQEVILRCVPISNHLYFYWYRQILGQKVEFLVSFYNNEISEKSEIFDDQFSVERPDGSNFTLKIRSTKLEDSAMYFCASSAVETGFEYGYTFGSGTRLTVV.